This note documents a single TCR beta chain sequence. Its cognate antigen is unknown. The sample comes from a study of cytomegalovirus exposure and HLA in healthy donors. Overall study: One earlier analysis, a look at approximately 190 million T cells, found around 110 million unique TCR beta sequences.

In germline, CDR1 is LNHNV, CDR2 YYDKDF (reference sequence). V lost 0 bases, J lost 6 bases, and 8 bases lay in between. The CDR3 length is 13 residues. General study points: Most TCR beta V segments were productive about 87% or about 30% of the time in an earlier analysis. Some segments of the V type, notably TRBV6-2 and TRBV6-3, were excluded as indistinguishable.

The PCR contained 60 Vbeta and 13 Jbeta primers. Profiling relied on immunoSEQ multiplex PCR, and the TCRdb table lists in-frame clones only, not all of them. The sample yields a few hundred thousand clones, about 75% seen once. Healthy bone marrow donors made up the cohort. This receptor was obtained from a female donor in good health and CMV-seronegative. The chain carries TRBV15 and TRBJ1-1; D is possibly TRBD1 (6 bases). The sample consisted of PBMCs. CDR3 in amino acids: CATSRDRTAEAFF. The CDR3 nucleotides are TGTGCCACCAGCAGAGATCGGACAGCTGAAGCTTTCTTT.